This T cell receptor beta chain derives from a study of T cell responses to AZD1222 COVID-19 vaccine. Data came from immunoSEQ multiplex PCR; TCRdb stores just in-frame clones and leaves some out. The repertoire holds tens of thousands of clones, with just over 90% as singletons. A word on this clone: The antigen is unknown.

The germline V gene encodes CDR1 LNHDA and CDR2 SQIVND (reference sequence). V was clipped by 7 bases and J by 0 bases; unmatched bases: 16. The CDR3 is 19 residues long. The study's findings and limits: None of the repertoires were sampled until the peak T cell response had passed.

Sample: peripheral blood, taken on day 0 of AZD1222 vaccination. This receptor was taken from an adult in good health. This chain connects TRBV19 to TRBJ1-5; 9 bases map to TRBD1. CDR3 sequence: CASTSDRGRGFYSNQPQHF. CDR3 nucleotides: TGTGCCAGTACCTCGGACAGGGGCAGGGGTTTTTATAGCAATCAGCCCCAGCATTTT. Drawing the rest from reference TRBV19 and TRBJ1-5, the complete variable domain is DGGITQSPKYLFRKEGQNVTLSCEQNLNHDAMYWYRQDPGQGLRLIYYSQIVNDFQKGDIAEGYSVSREKKESFPLTVTSAQKNPTAFYLCASTSDRGRGFYSNQPQHFGDGTRLSIL.